These 13 T cell receptor beta chains came from one sample sequenced in a study of cytomegalovirus exposure and HLA in healthy donors. 13 Jbeta primers and 60 Vbeta primers were used for the PCR. Sequenced by immunoSEQ multiplex PCR; TCRdb stores in-frame clones only, minus some. The data show fewer than 110,000 clones, 75% seen once. The sequencing sample was made of PBMCs. The receptors were gathered from a man in his fifties in good health and CMV-seronegative.

The V and J genes are TRBV18 and TRBJ2-3; maybe TRBD2 (6 bases). Germline V gene lookup returns CDR1 KGHSH and CDR2 LQKENI. This CDR3 is 15 amino acids long. Trimming took off 1 base at V and 5 bases at J, with 13 bases between the two ends. The CDR3 protein is CASSPRGDYGDTQYF. The CDR3 nucleotides are TGTGCCAGCTCACCACGGGGGGATTACGGAGATACGCAGTATTTT.

The chain joins TRBV5-6 to TRBJ2-1; 8 bases line up with TRBD1. In germline, CDR1 is SGHDT, CDR2 YYEEEE. Losses at the gene ends were 0 bases for V and 6 bases for J; bases not matched to a gene: 5. The CDR3 totals 15 residues. CDR3 amino acids: CASSLGPGGRNEQFF. Here the CDR3 DNA reads TGTGCCAGCAGCTTGGGGCCAGGGGGCCGCAATGAGCAGTTCTTC.

The chain is built from TRBV7-3 and TRBJ1-2, with D unclear. V was trimmed by 2 bases and J by 8 bases, leaving 12 bases between them. The germline V gene encodes CDR1 SGHTA and CDR2 FQGTGA. There are 13 residues in the CDR3. In DNA form, the CDR3 reads TGTGCCAGCAGCTTAGATGGCCGAGGGGGCTACACCTTC. Encoded protein: CASSLDGRGGYTF.

The chain couples TRBV4-1 to TRBJ1-5; D call uncertain. The CDR3 is made up of 14 amino acids. V dropped 5 bases and J dropped 5 bases, with 13 bases sitting between them. Germline loops: CDR1 MGHRA, CDR2 YSYEKL. CDR3 sequence (DNA): TGCGCCAGCAGCGAAGGAGGGTGGGATCAGCCCCAGCATTTT. As protein: CASSEGGWDQPQHF.

The chain employs TRBV4-1 and TRBJ1-5; D gene ambiguous. The V and J ends lost 4 bases and 7 bases respectively, with 11 bases between them. The CDR3 covers 13 residues. Germline CDR1 is MGHRA and CDR2 is YSYEKL. The CDR3 sequence: CASSPQVGQPQHF. DNA for the CDR3: TGCGCCAGCAGCCCCCAAGTCGGGCAGCCCCAGCATTTT.

The CDR3: CASSPRENSNQPQHF. CDR3 bases: TGTGCCAGCTCACCCCGGGAGAATAGCAATCAGCCCCAGCATTTT. J is TRBJ1-5 and V is TRBV18; D not resolved. Per the germline V gene, CDR1 is KGHSH and CDR2 is LQKENI. V was pared by 3 bases and J by 0 bases, with 9 bases between. The CDR3 is made up of 15 amino acids.

V gene TRBV2 combines with J gene TRBJ1-3; possibly TRBD1 for D (6 bases). The germline CDR1 and CDR2 sequences are SNHLY and FYNNEI. The ends were cut back, 2 bases at V and 0 bases at J, with 8 bases in the middle. This CDR3 is 15 amino acids long. CDR3 residues: CASSETRGSGNTIYF. CDR3 DNA: TGTGCCAGCAGTGAAACCAGGGGCTCTGGAAACACCATATATTTT.

V gene TRBV29-1 combines with J gene TRBJ1-5; D remains unclear. The CDR3 loop spans 13 amino acids. CDR1 and CDR2 (germline): SQVTM, ANQGSEA. Trimming removed 6 bases from V and 2 bases from J, with 11 bases in between. The CDR3 nucleotides read TGCAGCGTCACTAGTGGAGGCAATCAGCCCCAGCATTTT. Its protein product is CSVTSGGNQPQHF.

This clone was picked up a small number of times. The chain uses TRBV28 and TRBJ2-1, with D maybe TRBD1 (6 bases). The CDR3 contains 14 residues. V gave up 7 bases and J gave up 6 bases, with 16 bases separating them. CDR1 is MDHEN and CDR2 is SYDVKM in the germline V gene. The CDR3 loop is CASTQGQWANEQFF. The CDR3 coding sequence is TGTGCCAGCACACAGGGACAATGGGCCAATGAGCAGTTCTTC.

The gene calls are TRBV11-2 and TRBJ1-3; D remains ambiguous. Deletions cut 1 base from V and 0 bases from J, with 7 bases between. Germline CDR1 reads SGHAT; CDR2 reads FQNNGV. The CDR3 runs 15 residues. CDR3 residues: CASSLAPSSGNTIYF. The CDR3 DNA reads TGTGCCAGCAGCTTAGCCCCTAGCTCTGGAAACACCATATATTTT.

This chain connects TRBV27 to TRBJ1-1; a weak D match, TRBD1 (5 bases). This CDR3 region has 14 residues. CDR1 is MNHEY, CDR2 SMNVEV, per germline (reference sequence). The ends were cut back, 0 bases at V and 4 bases at J, with 9 bases in the middle. CDR3 sequence reads: CASSLSSGITEAFF. CDR3 sequence (DNA): TGTGCCAGCAGTTTATCGTCAGGGATCACTGAAGCTTTCTTT.

In DNA form, the CDR3 reads TGTGCCAGCAGTGAAACTAGCGGGAGGGGGCAGTTCTTC. This sequence encodes CASSETSGRGQFF. The chain recombines TRBV25-1 with TRBJ2-1; 13 bases fit TRBD2. The V and J ends lost 2 bases and 12 bases, in that order; junction bases with no gene match: 1. The V gene's germline CDR1 is MGHDK and CDR2 SYGVNS. This CDR3 is built from 13 residues.

The rearrangement joins TRBV5-6 to TRBJ2-7; the D gene is possibly TRBD2 (6 bases). This CDR3 is 16 amino acids long. V shed 0 bases and J shed 4 bases, with 17 bases lying between them. The germline gives CDR1 SGHDT, CDR2 YYEEEE. In DNA form, the CDR3 reads TGTGCCAGCAGCTTGGTAGTCCGGACTACGAAATACGAGCAGTACTTC. It encodes CASSLVVRTTKYEQYF.